One and the same sample provided the 5 T cell receptor beta chains below, sequenced in a study of blood T cells in healthy people across ages. Sample-barcoded 5' priming and a J-beta primer mix drove a second PCR of about 7 to 11 cycles. TCRdb re-called the 5' RACE reads through MiXCR, storing one row per CDR3 protein. This table holds approximately 1.5 million distinct CDR3 sequences, almost 35% found once. Input material: blood. These TCRs come from a woman aged 25 to 39 in good health.

The table lists this clonotype with a few counts. The rearrangement uses TRBV10-3 and TRBJ2-2; D tentatively reads TRBD1 or TRBD2 (5 bases each). Germline V lookup: CDR1 ENHRY, CDR2 SYGVKD. Trimming stripped 3 bases from V and 7 bases from J, with 9 bases between. The CDR3 spans 13 residues. The CDR3 bases are TGTGCCATCAGTGATGGGGGAATCGGGGAGCTGTTTTTT. The encoded protein is CAISDGGIGELFF.

The chain is built from TRBV27 and TRBJ2-5; 9 positions match TRBD2. The germline gives CDR1 MNHEY, CDR2 SMNVEV (reference sequence). This CDR3 is 14 amino acids long. V was clipped by 8 bases and J by 2 bases; unmatched bases: 6. The CDR3 loop reads CASGRTSVQETQYF. The CDR3 bases are TGTGCCAGCGGTCGGACTAGCGTTCAAGAGACCCAGTACTTC.

This clonotype was found many times. The CDR3 is CASSYSGSVRSEQYF. The CDR3 DNA sequence: TGTGCCAGCAGTTACTCGGGGTCTGTTCGCAGCGAGCAGTACTTC. The chain links TRBV6-2 or TRBV6-3 to TRBJ2-7; no clear D. Germline V lookup: CDR1 MNHEY, CDR2 SVGEGT. This CDR3 spans 15 amino acids. V dropped 0 bases and J dropped 6 bases, with 15 bases sitting between them.

This clonotype occurred a few times. V usage is TRBV20-1 and J usage is TRBJ2-1; D is unresolved. The CDR3 is 11 residues long. V shed 0 bases and J shed 15 bases, with 12 bases lying between them. CDR1 is DFQATT and CDR2 is SNEGSKA in the germline V gene (reference sequence). The CDR3 nucleotides are TGCAGTGCTAGAGATATAAGCGTCCCGTTCTTC. Its protein is CSARDISVPFF.

As to this clonotype: The junction differs from germline at one of its ends, possibly a read error. The chain couples TRBV11-2 to TRBJ2-1, with no clear D. The CDR3 consists of 13 residues. CDR1 is SGHAT and CDR2 is FQNNGV in the germline V gene. CDR3 nucleotides: TGTGCCAGCAGCTTAGTACTGAACAATAAGCAGTTCTTC. It yields the protein CASSLVLNNKQFF. The full variable domain, its missing parts supplied by reference TRBV11-2 and TRBJ2-1, is EAGVAQSPRYKIIEKRQSVAFWCNPISGHATLYWYQQILGQGPKLLIQFQNNGVVDDSQLPKDRFSAERLKGVDSTLKIQPAKLEDSAVYLCASSLVLNNKQFFGPGTRLTVL.